This TCR beta chain was identified during a study of blood T cell repertoires in COVID-19 (dated by TCRdb to 2020 to 2021). Some background on the complete study: Samples covering the acute and convalescent phases of COVID-19 were provided by collaborators in the United States, Italy and Spain. The material from the prospective study consisted of cDNA or gDNA derived from T cells, B-cell-depleted T cells, or PBMCs. Subjects who had been exposed to COVID-19, were actively infected with it, or had recovered from it provided the deeply sampled blood TCRbeta repertoires that made up the dataset. The repertoires were made available in a free public database intended to serve as a resource for research on the immune response to SARS-CoV-2. The samples were drawn from two sources: the first 160 participants of the ongoing ImmuneRACE study, and approximately 1,300 subjects contributed by 6 global collaborators. Nearly every sample came with metadata listing a de-identified subject ID, COVID-19 status, age in years and sex. HLA class I and class II types, where available, came from metadata supplied by the sample provider rather than from assay-based typing. Results the study describes overall, beyond this receptor: The quantity of clinical and demographic metadata differed by source and by participant and was supplied without curation.

The V end loses 3 bases and the J end loses 0 bases, and a stretch of 15 bases separates them. The CDR3 runs 17 amino acids, cysteine and phenylalanine included. CDR3 DNA only is kept here, 51 bases in frame from base 1. For CDR1 and CDR2, the germline V gene lists MDHEN and SYDVKM. Note on this clone: The antigen it recognizes is unknown. No much larger clonotype is one base removed from it; base qualities were not supplied.

Each collaborating institution followed its own protocols to collect whole blood in K2EDTA tubes. For TCRbeta analysis, collaborators shipped samples in one of three forms: frozen whole blood, isolated PBMCs, or DNA extracted from either of those sample types. The immunoSEQ Assay, a bias-controlled multiplex PCR, was used to amplify TCRbeta CDR3 regions from genomic DNA. In the authors' own workflow: The number of nucleated cells in each sample was estimated by amplification of reference gene primers within the assay. Sequence reads were collapsed and filtered to measure the absolute abundance of every unique TCRbeta CDR3 rearrangement. For each sample, productive Simpson clonality was calculated as the square root of Simpson's diversity index over productive rearrangements. The clones in this table, taken by TCRdb from immuneACCESS, are in-frame only. Not every clone is retained; where verified, under half of the shortfall comes from an unresolved V gene, and the cause of the rest is unknown. The V and J calls and clone size are taken from that table; D and trimming were inferred from the DNA. Within this sample are fewer than 400,000 clones, with around 80% of them counted one time only. The ten largest clones represent about 3% of the sample.

This TCR was sampled from a young man with active or convalescent COVID-19. Sequenced material: peripheral blood. This receptor chain uses TRBV28 and TRBJ1-5; possibly the D gene is TRBD1, per 5 matching bases. Here the CDR3 is given as CASSFKRPGFSNQPQHF. The sequence in DNA is TGTGCCAGCAGTTTTAAGAGGCCAGGGTTTAGCAATCAGCCCCAGCATTTT. The variable domain in full, with residues beyond the CDR3 obtained from the reference TRBV28 and TRBJ1-5 genes, is DVKVTQSSRYLVKRTGEKVFLECVQDMDHENMFWYRQDPGLGLRLIYFSYDVKMKEKGDIPEGYSVSREKKERFSLILESASTNQTSMYLCASSFKRPGFSNQPQHFGDGTRLSIL.